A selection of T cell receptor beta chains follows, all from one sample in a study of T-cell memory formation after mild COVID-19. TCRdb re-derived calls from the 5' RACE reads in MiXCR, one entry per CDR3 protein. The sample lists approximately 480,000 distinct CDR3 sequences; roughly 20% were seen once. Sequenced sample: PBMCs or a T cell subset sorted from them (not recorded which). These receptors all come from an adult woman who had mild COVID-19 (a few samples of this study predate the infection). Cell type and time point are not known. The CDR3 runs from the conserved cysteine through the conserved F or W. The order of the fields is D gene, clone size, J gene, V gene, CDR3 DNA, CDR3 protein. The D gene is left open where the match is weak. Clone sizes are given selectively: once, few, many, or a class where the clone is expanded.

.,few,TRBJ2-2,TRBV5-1,TGCGCCAGCAGCTTGTGGGTCGAGACGCTAGAGAACACCGGGGAGCTGTTTTTT,CASSLWVETLENTGELFF
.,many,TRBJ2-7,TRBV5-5,TGTGCCAGCAGCTTGTTCGCAGGAGTCTACGAGCAGTACTTC,CASSLFAGVYEQYF
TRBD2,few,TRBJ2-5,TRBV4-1,TGCGCCAGCAGCCAAAGGGAGGGAGAGACCCAGTACTTC,CASSQREGETQYF
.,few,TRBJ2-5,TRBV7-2,TGTGCCAGCAGCTGGCGCCGGAACCAAGAGACCCAGTACTTC,CASSWRRNQETQYF
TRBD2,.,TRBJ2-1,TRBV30,TGTGCCTGGACTCTCAGCGGGGGGATTTCCTACAATGAGCAGTTCTTC,CAWTLSGGISYNEQFF
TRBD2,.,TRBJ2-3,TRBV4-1,TGCGCCAGCAGCCTCGGACTAGCGGGGGGGCAGGCAGATACGCAGTATTTT,CASSLGLAGGQADTQYF
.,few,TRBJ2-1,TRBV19,TGTGCCAGTAGTATCATCGGCGGAACCTACAATGAGCAGTTCTTC,CASSIIGGTYNEQFF
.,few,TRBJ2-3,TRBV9,TGTGCCAGCAGCGTAGGCTCCTCCCCGCAGTATTTT,CASSVGSSPQYF
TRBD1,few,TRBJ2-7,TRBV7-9,TGTGCCAGCAGCTGGACAGGGGGTCGCTCCTACGAGCAGTACTTC,CASSWTGGRSYEQYF
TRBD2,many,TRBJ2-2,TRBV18,TGTGCCAGCTCACCATCGGCCCATAGCGGGAGGTCGAACACCGGGGAGCTGTTTTTT,CASSPSAHSGRSNTGELFF
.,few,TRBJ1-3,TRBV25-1,TGTGCCAGCAGTGAATTCGCCGTCTCTGGAAACACCATATATTTT,CASSEFAVSGNTIYF
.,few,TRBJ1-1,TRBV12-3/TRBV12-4,TGTGCCAGCAGTTTAGAGCTGGGGGGCGCGAACACTGAAGCTTTCTTT,CASSLELGGANTEAFF
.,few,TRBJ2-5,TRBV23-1,TGCGCCAGCACCCGACCGGGACCCCAAGAGACCCAGTACTTC,CASTRPGPQETQYF
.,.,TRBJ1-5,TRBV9,TGTGCCAGCAGCGCAAGCTCGGGTTCTCAGCCCCAGCATTTT,CASSASSGSQPQHF
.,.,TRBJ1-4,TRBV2,TGTGCCAGCACCGAGGGGGGGAGTGAAAAACTGTTTTTT,CASTEGGSEKLFF
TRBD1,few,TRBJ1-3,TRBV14,TGTGCCAGCAGCCAAGATGACTACAGGGGGTACCTACGGCTCTCTGGAAACACCATATATTTT,CASSQDDYRGYLRLSGNTIYF
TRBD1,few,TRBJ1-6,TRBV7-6,TGTGCCAGCAGCGTAGGGGACAGTCTTTCACCCCTCCACTTT,CASSVGDSLSPLHF